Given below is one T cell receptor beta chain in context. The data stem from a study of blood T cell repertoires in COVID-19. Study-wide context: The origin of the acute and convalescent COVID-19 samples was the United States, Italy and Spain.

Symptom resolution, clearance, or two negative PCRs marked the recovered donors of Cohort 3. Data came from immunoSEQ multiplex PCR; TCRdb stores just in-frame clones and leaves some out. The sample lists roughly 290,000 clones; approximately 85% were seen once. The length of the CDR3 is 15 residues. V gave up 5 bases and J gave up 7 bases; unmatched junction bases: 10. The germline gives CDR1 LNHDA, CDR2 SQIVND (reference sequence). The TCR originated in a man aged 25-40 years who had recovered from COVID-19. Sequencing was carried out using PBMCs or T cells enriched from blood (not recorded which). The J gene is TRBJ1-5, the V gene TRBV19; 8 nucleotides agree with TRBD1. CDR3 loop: CASSGGQVLNQPQHF. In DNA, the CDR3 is TGTGCCAGTAGTGGGGGACAGGTTCTCAACCAGCCCCAGCATTTT.